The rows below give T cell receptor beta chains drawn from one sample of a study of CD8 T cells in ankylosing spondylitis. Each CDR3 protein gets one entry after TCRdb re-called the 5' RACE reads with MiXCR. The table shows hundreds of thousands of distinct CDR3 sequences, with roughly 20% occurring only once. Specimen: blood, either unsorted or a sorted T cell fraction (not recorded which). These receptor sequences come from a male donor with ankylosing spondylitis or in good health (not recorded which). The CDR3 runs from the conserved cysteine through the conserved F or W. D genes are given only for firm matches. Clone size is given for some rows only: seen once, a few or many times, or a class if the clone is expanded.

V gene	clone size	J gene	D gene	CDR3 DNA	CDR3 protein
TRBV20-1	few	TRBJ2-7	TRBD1	TGCAGTGCTAGAGATTGGGGACAGGTTCGCCCCACCGAGCAGTACTTC	CSARDWGQVRPTEQYF
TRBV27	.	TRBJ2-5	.	TGTGCCAGCAGTTCCCTTGGGGGGGGCCTTGAAGAGACCCAGTACTTC	CASSSLGGGLEETQYF
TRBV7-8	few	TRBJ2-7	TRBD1	TGTGCCAGCAGCTTACCGACAGGGGGCTTTCGGGAGCAGTACTTC	CASSLPTGGFREQYF
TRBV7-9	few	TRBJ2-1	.	TGTGCCAGCAGCCACTCAAGCTCCTACAATGAGCAGTTCTTC	CASSHSSSYNEQFF
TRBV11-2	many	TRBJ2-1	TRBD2	TGTGCCAGCAGCAATAGCGGGAACAATGAGCAGTTCTTC	CASSNSGNNEQFF
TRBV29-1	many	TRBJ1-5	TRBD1	TGCAGCGTTGAAGATCAGGACAGGGGTCAGCCCCAGCATTTT	CSVEDQDRGQPQHF
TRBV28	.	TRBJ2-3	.	TGTGCCAGCAGTTTAGTGTCTGCGGTATGGGGGGGCACAGATACGCAGTATTTT	CASSLVSAVWGGTDTQYF
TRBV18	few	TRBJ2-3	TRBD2	TGTGCCAGCTCACCCCCATCAGCGGGGGTCCCAGATACGCAGTATTTT	CASSPPSAGVPDTQYF
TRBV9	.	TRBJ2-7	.	TGTGCCAGCAGCCCCAAGGACAGCCTCTCCTACGAGCAGTACTTC	CASSPKDSLSYEQYF
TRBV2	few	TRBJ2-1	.	TGTGCCAGCAGCGAGATGTGGGGGACCTACAATGAGCAGTTCTTC	CASSEMWGTYNEQFF
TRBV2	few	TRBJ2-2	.	TGTGCCAGCAGCTTCCCGAGGCCGATGGGGACCGGGGAGCTGTTTTTT	CASSFPRPMGTGELFF
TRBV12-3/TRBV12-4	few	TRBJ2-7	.	TGTGCCAGCAGTAGACCTAGGGCAGCCGACGCAGGCGAGCAGTACTTC	CASSRPRAADAGEQYF
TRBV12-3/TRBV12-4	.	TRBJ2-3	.	TGTGCCAGCAGTTTTCCCCCCGGCGGCAGCACAGATACGCAGTATTTT	CASSFPPGGSTDTQYF
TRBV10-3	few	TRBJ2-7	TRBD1	TGTGCCATCGGGGATTCAGGGGGCTCCTCCTTC	CAIGDSGGSSF
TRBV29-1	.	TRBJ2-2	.	TGCAGCGTTTCGGACACGAACACCGGGGAGCTGTTTTTT	CSVSDTNTGELFF
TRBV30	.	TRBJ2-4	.	TGTGCCTGGAGTGTACTACAGGGTTTTCAGTACTTC	CAWSVLQGFQYF
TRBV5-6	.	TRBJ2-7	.	TGTGCCAGCAGCCATCAATCCCAGGACAGAGAATTCTACGAGCAGTACTTC	CASSHQSQDREFYEQYF
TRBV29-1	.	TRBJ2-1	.	TGCAGCGCAACTCGGGCCGGGACCTTACGGGATGAGCAGTTCTTC	CSATRAGTLRDEQFF
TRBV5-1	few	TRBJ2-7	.	TGCGCCAGCAGTTTTGGGGCCACCATCGAGCAGTACTTC	CASSFGATIEQYF
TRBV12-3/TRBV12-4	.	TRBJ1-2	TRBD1	TGTGCCAGCAGAAACAGGGGGCGAGGTGGCTACACCTTC	CASRNRGRGGYTF
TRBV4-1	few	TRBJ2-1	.	TGCGCCAGCAGCGGGCTAGCGAACAAGAATGAGCAGTTCTTC	CASSGLANKNEQFF
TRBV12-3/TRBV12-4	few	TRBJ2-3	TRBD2	TGTGCCAGCAGAACTAGCGGGGGGGAGCCGGGGGATACGCAGTATTTT	CASRTSGGEPGDTQYF